This TCR beta chain was found in a study of regulatory T cells in long-lasting Graves disease. Across the study: For under 3 months, newly diagnosed Graves' patients had been taking antithyroid drugs.

To make TCR beta libraries, researchers used iRepertoire HTBI primers and Arm-PCR of CDR3 regions. TCRdb reanalysed the multiplex PCR reads using MiXCR and keeps one entry per CDR3 protein. Of 200,000 to 250,000 distinct CDR3 sequences in the sample, 20% to 25% are singletons; the top ten hold approximately 15%. Concerning this clonotype itself: Its antigen remains unknown.

Germline CDR1 reads SGHAT; CDR2 reads FQNNGV. This CDR3 is built from 14 residues. Trimming pared 5 bases from V and 7 bases from J, leaving 15 bases between. Study conclusions and caveats: TRBV28, TRBJ1-2 and TRBJ2-5 were segments that persistent disease favored. Owing to a sample size that was small, accuracy may have been reduced.

The sample's time point: newly diagnosed GD, antithyroid drugs for less than 3 months. Isolated PBMC RNA provided the starting material for the TCR library. V is TRBV11-2 and J is TRBJ1-5; a possible D gene is TRBD1 (5 bases). This TCR derives from a female donor with Graves disease. Material: peripheral blood mononuclear cells (PBMCs), obtained at new diagnosis, from a patient treated with antithyroid drugs. In DNA, the CDR3 is TGTGCCAGCAGCCAAGTGGAAGGGGAACAGCCCCAGCATTTT. Protein sequence: CASSQVEGEQPQHF.